A selection of T cell receptor beta chains follows, all from one sample in a study of T cells in Graves' hyperthyroidism and ophthalmopathy. TCRdb fed the multiplex PCR reads into MiXCR, producing one record per CDR3 protein. The profile shows about 200,000 distinct CDR3 sequences, about 17% of them singletons. Sample: blood. These receptor sequences come from a woman aged 50 to 60 with Graves' hyperthyroidism. Each CDR3 is given with its conserved first and last residue. Fields, in order: D gene, clone size, J gene, V gene, CDR3 DNA, CDR3 protein. The D gene is left open where the match is weak. The listing skips clone size in some rows; elsewhere it reads once, few, many or a size class.

TRBD1 . TRBJ1-2 TRBV19 TGTGCCACCCCTGCGACAGGGGACTATGGCTACACCTTC CATPATGDYGYTF
. few TRBJ1-5 TRBV12-3/TRBV12-4 TGTGCCAGCAGTCACGGCCTGGGGGGAAATCAGCCCCAGCATTTT CASSHGLGGNQPQHF
. many TRBJ2-1 TRBV12-3/TRBV12-4 TGTGCCAGCAGCCGAAGCAGAAGGGTCGATGAGCAGTTCTTC CASSRSRRVDEQFF
. . TRBJ1-4 TRBV9 TGCGCCAGCAGCTCGGACTCAACTAATGAAAAACTGTTTTTT CASSSDSTNEKLFF
. many TRBJ2-6 TRBV6-6 TGTGCCAGCAGTTACTCGATAAGCCCCTACAGTACTGGGGCCAACGTCCTGACTTTC CASSYSISPYSTGANVLTF
. many TRBJ2-7 TRBV28 TGTGCCAGCAGTTCACGACGTGGCGAGCAGTACTTC CASSSRRGEQYF
. . TRBJ2-3 TRBV11-2 TGTGCCAGCAGCTACCGGTTACACACAGATACGCAGTATTTT CASSYRLHTDTQYF
TRBD2 . TRBJ2-5 TRBV10-3 TGTGCCATCAGTGAGCCTTCGGCGGGGGGAAAGGAGACCCAGTACTTC CAISEPSAGGKETQYF
. . TRBJ2-3 TRBV24-1 TGTGCCACCAGTGATCGGGCAATCACAGATACGCAGTATTTT CATSDRAITDTQYF
. many TRBJ2-7 TRBV12-3/TRBV12-4 TGTGCCAGCAGTCCTACAGGTAACTACGAGCAGTACTTC CASSPTGNYEQYF
TRBD1 . TRBJ1-5 TRBV28 TGTGCCAGCATCGACAGGGGCAATCAGCCCCAGCATTTT CASIDRGNQPQHF
. many TRBJ1-2 TRBV30 TGTGCCTGGAGTAGGCGACCGACGGCTAACTATGGCTACACCTTC CAWSRRPTANYGYTF
. many TRBJ1-1 TRBV12-3/TRBV12-4 TGTGCCAGCAGCCCAAGCGGGGACACTGAAGCTTTCTTT CASSPSGDTEAFF
. many TRBJ1-1 TRBV4-2 TGTGCCAGCAGCCAAGATTACAGGAACACTGAAGCTTTCTTT CASSQDYRNTEAFF
. few TRBJ1-4 TRBV7-8 TGTGCCAGCAGCCAAAGCACCCGGGACATAGGTGAAAAACTGTTTTTT CASSQSTRDIGEKLFF
. many TRBJ1-1 TRBV27 TGTGCCAGCAGTTTAGTGTGGGGGGGGAGGGGTGAAGCTTTCTTT CASSLVWGGRGEAFF
TRBD1 many TRBJ2-1 TRBV2 TGTGCCAGCCGTGGGGACAGTTATGAGCAGTTCTTC CASRGDSYEQFF
. many TRBJ2-7 TRBV6-1 TGTGCCAGCAGACGGCGGGGCTCCTACGAGCAGTACTTC CASRRRGSYEQYF
TRBD2 . TRBJ2-1 TRBV24-1 TGTGCCACCAGTGATAGCGGGAGGAGTCCCTACAATGAGCAGTTCTTC CATSDSGRSPYNEQFF
. many TRBJ1-2 TRBV12-3/TRBV12-4 TGTGCCAGCAGCTTCCGTACCTCAGGCGTCGGGGGTAGAGCGACTAACTATGGCTACACCTTC CASSFRTSGVGGRATNYGYTF
. many TRBJ1-1 TRBV3-1 TGTGCCAGCAGCCAATCGAGCACTGAAGCTTTCTTT CASSQSSTEAFF
. . TRBJ1-6 TRBV27 TGTGCCACCAGGTTAGGAGGACAGTATAATTCACCCCTCCACTTT CATRLGGQYNSPLHF
. many TRBJ1-1 TRBV27 TGTGCCAGCAGCCCAGTTTTAGGGAACACTGAAGCTTTCTTT CASSPVLGNTEAFF
TRBD2 many TRBJ2-2 TRBV11-2 TGTGCCAGCAGCGGTGTAGCGGGAGGGCCCGCCGGGGAGCTGTTTTTT CASSGVAGGPAGELFF
. many TRBJ2-1 TRBV5-1 TGCGCCAGCAGCTACCCCCGCGGCGAGGAGGCCCGGGGGAATGAGCAGTTCTTC CASSYPRGEEARGNEQFF
. . TRBJ2-2 TRBV6-2/TRBV6-3 TGTGCCAGCAGACTCAGGGAGCAGAACACCGGGGAGCTGTTTTTT CASRLREQNTGELFF
. . TRBJ2-2 TRBV12-3/TRBV12-4 TGTGCCAGCAGAGCCCCAGAATCCACCGGGGAGCTGTTTTTT CASRAPESTGELFF
TRBD1 . TRBJ2-2 TRBV7-3 TGTGCCAGCAGCCAACGAAAGGGGGCCGACACCGGGGAGCTGTTTTTT CASSQRKGADTGELFF
. . TRBJ2-2 TRBV27 TGTGCCAGCAGAACAGGGACGAACACCGGGGAGCTGTTTTTT CASRTGTNTGELFF
. many TRBJ2-7 TRBV7-9 TGTGCCAGCAGCTTAACGACATACCCTGAAGGGCAGTACTTC CASSLTTYPEGQYF
. many TRBJ1-5 TRBV29-1 TGCAGCGTTGAAAGTAGGGGCGCCAATCAGCCCCAGCATTTT CSVESRGANQPQHF
TRBD2 many TRBJ2-7 TRBV20-1 TGCAGTGCTAGACTGGGACTAGACTACGAGCAGTACTTC CSARLGLDYEQYF
TRBD1 few TRBJ2-5 TRBV10-3 TGTGCCATCAGCGACAGGGGCCCGTTAGACACCCAGTACTTC CAISDRGPLDTQYF
TRBD2 many TRBJ2-5 TRBV7-3 TGTGCCAGCAGCTTATCGGCGGGAGCGGGGGAGACCCAGTACTTC CASSLSAGAGETQYF
. few TRBJ1-3 TRBV12-3/TRBV12-4 TGTGCCAGCAGTTTACGGCGGGAAAACACCATATATTTT CASSLRRENTIYF
. many TRBJ2-1 TRBV11-2 TGTGCCAGCAGCTTAGCCGAGACTAGGAATGAGCAGTTCTTC CASSLAETRNEQFF
. few TRBJ2-1 TRBV27 TGTGCCAGCAGTACCCAGCGGCGACAGCACAATGAGCAGTTCTTC CASSTQRRQHNEQFF
. . TRBJ2-1 TRBV7-3 TGTGCCAGCAGCTTAAATTCCCCCCCCAGCGTATTCTTCCATGAGCAGTTCTTC CASSLNSPPSVFFHEQFF
. few TRBJ1-2 TRBV14 TGTGCCAGCAGCCTAGTTCAGGGGCGCAACTATGGCTACACCTTC CASSLVQGRNYGYTF
TRBD1 . TRBJ1-1 TRBV5-4 TGTGCCAGCAGCCCGACAGGGGTTGGCACTGAAGCTTTCTTT CASSPTGVGTEAFF
. many TRBJ2-3 TRBV11-2 TGTGCCAGCAGCACCTTTCTAGGGATTAGCACAGATACGCAGTATTTT CASSTFLGISTDTQYF
. many TRBJ2-7 TRBV7-9 TGTGCCAGCAGCCCCGACCAATCCTACGAGCAGTACTTC CASSPDQSYEQYF
TRBD2 many TRBJ2-7 TRBV7-2 TGTGCCAGCAGCTCTAATAGCGGGAGCCCCTACGAGCAGTACTTC CASSSNSGSPYEQYF
. many TRBJ1-1 TRBV7-9 TGTGCCAGCAGAAAAGGGGGGGGAAAAAACACTGAAGCTTTCTTT CASRKGGGKNTEAFF
TRBD2 . TRBJ2-3 TRBV5-1 TGCGCCGGCAGCTTGGGGACTAGCGACACAGATACGCAGTATTTT CAGSLGTSDTDTQYF
TRBD2 few TRBJ2-2 TRBV5-5 TGTGCCAGCAGCTCCCCCCCCGGACTAGCGGTTCGCTTGACCGGGGAGCTGTTTTTT CASSSPPGLAVRLTGELFF
. few TRBJ2-2 TRBV4-1 TGCGCCAGCAGCCCAGTGATCGGGCCCGGGGAGCTGTTTTTT CASSPVIGPGELFF
TRBD2 . TRBJ2-1 TRBV20-1 TGCAGTGCTAGGAGACCGCTAGCGGGAGACAGAGAGCAGTTCTTC CSARRPLAGDREQFF
. many TRBJ1-5 TRBV2 TGTGCCAGCACCCTTAGGGGGGGGAGCAATCAGCCCCAGCATTTT CASTLRGGSNQPQHF
. many TRBJ2-7 TRBV20-1 TGCAGTGCTAGAGATGGGAATATCTACGAGCAGTACTTC CSARDGNIYEQYF
. many TRBJ1-5 TRBV11-2 TGTGCCAGCAGCTTAGACTCCGGGGCGTATCAGCCCCAGCATTTT CASSLDSGAYQPQHF